The entry that follows covers one T cell receptor (beta chain) sequence. Its antigen target is currently unknown. No much larger clone is present one base from it, and per-base qualities are unavailable. The data originate from a study of shared clonotypes between healthy human individuals (dated by TCRdb to 2019 to 2021). Regarding the research as a whole: The cohort included a few men and a couple of women between 18 and 49 years of age. For each donor, CD4 naive and CD4 memory were each given three plates, CD8 naive was given two plates, and CD8 memory was given one plate. To increase sequencing depth and limit assay-specific biases, different laboratories used diverse techniques to prepare libraries and sequence TCR repertoires. Each donor's leukapheresis produced roughly between roughly 0.85 and 9.5 billion PBMCs. Blood TCR repertoires of about 5 healthy adults were deeply sequenced to estimate repertoire size and the extent of clonotype sharing between individuals. General findings and caveats noted by the study authors: Even with the large sequencing depth, rarefaction of the sorted-subset datasets indicated that sequencing was incomplete. The small number of donors limited the genetic and exposure-history diversity represented. Sampling was restricted to blood, and TCR repertoires in tissue are likely to differ from TCR repertoires in blood. Compared with non-shared clonotypes, the clonotypes found in all four sorted-subset donors had higher generation probabilities. Sharing across a handful of donors was observed for approximately 5% of naive CD4, 3.5% of naive CD8, 2% to 2.5% of memory CD4, and roughly 0.4% of memory CD8 clonotypes. Pairwise subsampling led to the expectation that sequencing depth would affect the degree of clonotype sharing among donors. Estimated clonotype richness was generally larger for naive than for memory subsets.

CD8 naive samples were CD45RO-negative cells positively selected for CCR7, giving a CD45RA+CCR7+ population that excluded TemRA cells. The donors were healthy, HIV-negative adults who had no recently reported acute infections or vaccinations. Every donor was a Caucasian adult living in Nashville, Tennessee, USA. Blood was obtained by leukapheresis, after which PBMCs were separated by Ficoll-Histopaque density gradient centrifugation and cryopreserved in liquid nitrogen vapor phase. Analytical flow cytometry was used to check the purity and quantity of every magnetically sorted T cell population. Each sorted fraction had its genomic DNA isolated and then quantified by UV absorbance on a Nanodrop 2000c. Using the deep immunoSEQ assay, multiplex PCR amplified TCR CDR3 regions from genomic DNA. Extracted genomic DNA from each cell subset was spread evenly across all wells of several immunoSEQ 96-well plates, with each plate serving as a replicate. For sorted subsets, around 200 ng genomic DNA, equal to 25,000 to 35,000 T cell genomes, was loaded into each replicate PCR. The purified libraries were quantified using a Qubit 3.0 fluorometer, sized with a Bioanalyzer 2100, and then quantified again using the KAPA Library Quantification kit. Every immunoSEQ 96-well plate was sequenced on a dedicated single-read 150-cycle Illumina NextSeq 550 flow cell. The study's processing was this. Because only junctional sequences without quality scores were contained in the immunoSEQ output, filtering matching that applied to full-length reads could not be performed. To assign V/J genes and CDR3, sequences were annotated against IMGT germline references using PyIR, a Python wrapper for IgBLAST v1.9. Reads with weak V/J assignments (E-value above 1e-6), missing CDR3, stop codons, out-of-frame junctions, or ambiguous translated residues were removed. V3J clonotypes were defined by identical inferred V gene, J gene, and CDR3 amino acid sequence. To compute the percentage overlap between repertoires, the number of shared unique clonotypes was divided by the size of the smaller repertoire. Richness of each repertoire was evaluated using RTK rarefaction, the Chao1 estimator, and Recon v2.1 estimates of unobserved clonotypes. Generation probabilities were computed with OLGA for all TCRbeta clonotypes obtained by the gDNA method from a handful of donors. As stored in TCRdb, this immuneACCESS dataset retains in-frame rearrangements with V and J assigned. A fraction of the clones does not appear; measured against another copy, unresolved V genes explain less than half of the discrepancy, and the remainder lacks a known reason. V and J calls plus clone size are reproduced from that table; the DNA served to infer D and trimming. The sample table holds about 2.1 million clones, of which just under 95% were seen once. Clones ranked in the top ten supply 1.5% to 2% of the sample.

For CDR1 and CDR2, the germline V gene (reference sequence) lists PRHDT and FYEKMQ. V loses 4 bases of germline sequence and J loses 1 base, and the interval between the two ends is 12 bases. Taken from cysteine to phenylalanine, the CDR3 has 15 residues. The DNA shown is the 45-base CDR3, in frame from base 1. Input material: naive CD8+ T cells from PBMCs. The sample's cell subset or site label, decoded: CD45RA+CCR7+. The sequence joins TRBV13 to TRBJ2-3, with no confident D gene call. The TCR was taken from a man between 18 and 35 years old in good health. Some clones in this sample may be carry-over from other donors' samples. The nucleotide sequence reads as follows: TGTGCCAGCAGCTCAGGAGTCATAGGCACAGATACGCAGTATTTT. It is translated as CASSSGVIGTDTQYF.